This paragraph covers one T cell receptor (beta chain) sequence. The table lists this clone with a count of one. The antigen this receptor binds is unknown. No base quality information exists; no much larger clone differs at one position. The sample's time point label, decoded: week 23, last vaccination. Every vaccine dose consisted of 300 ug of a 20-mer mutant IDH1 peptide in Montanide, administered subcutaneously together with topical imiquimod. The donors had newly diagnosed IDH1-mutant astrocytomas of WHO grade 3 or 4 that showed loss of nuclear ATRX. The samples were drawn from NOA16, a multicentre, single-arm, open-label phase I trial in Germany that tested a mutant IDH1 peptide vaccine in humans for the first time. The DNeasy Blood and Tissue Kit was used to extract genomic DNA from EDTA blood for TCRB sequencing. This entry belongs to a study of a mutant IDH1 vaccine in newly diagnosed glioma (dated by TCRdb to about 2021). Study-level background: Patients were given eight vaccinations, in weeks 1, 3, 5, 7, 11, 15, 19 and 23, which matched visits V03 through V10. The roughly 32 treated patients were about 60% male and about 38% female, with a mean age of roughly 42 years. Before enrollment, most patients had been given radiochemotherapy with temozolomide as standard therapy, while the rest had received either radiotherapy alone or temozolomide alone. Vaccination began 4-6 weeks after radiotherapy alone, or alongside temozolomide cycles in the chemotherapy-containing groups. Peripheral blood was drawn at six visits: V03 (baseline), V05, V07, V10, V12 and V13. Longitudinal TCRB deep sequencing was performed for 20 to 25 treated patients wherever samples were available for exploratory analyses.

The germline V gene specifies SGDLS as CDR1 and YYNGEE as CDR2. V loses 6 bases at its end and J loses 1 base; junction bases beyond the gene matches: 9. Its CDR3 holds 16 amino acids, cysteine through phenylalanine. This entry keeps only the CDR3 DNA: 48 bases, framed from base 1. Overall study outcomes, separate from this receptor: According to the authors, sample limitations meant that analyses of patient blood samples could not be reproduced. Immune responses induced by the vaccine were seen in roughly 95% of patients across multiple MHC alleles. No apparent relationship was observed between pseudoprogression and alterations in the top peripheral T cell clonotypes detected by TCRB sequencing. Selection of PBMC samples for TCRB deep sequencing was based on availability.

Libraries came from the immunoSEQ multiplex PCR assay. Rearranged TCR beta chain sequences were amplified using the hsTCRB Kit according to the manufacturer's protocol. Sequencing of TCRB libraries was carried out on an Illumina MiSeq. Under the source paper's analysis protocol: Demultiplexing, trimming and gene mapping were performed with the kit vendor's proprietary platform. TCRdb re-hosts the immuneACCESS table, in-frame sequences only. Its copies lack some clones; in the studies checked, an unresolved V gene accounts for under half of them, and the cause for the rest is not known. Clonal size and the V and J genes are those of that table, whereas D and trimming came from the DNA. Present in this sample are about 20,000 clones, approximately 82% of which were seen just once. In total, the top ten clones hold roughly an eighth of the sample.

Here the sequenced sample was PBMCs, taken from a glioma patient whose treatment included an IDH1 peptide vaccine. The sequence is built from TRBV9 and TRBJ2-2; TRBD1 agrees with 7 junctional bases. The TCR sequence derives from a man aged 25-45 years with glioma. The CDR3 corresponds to CASNQGWTGNTGELFF. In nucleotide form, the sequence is TGTGCCAGCAATCAGGGGTGGACAGGGAACACCGGGGAGCTGTTTTTT.